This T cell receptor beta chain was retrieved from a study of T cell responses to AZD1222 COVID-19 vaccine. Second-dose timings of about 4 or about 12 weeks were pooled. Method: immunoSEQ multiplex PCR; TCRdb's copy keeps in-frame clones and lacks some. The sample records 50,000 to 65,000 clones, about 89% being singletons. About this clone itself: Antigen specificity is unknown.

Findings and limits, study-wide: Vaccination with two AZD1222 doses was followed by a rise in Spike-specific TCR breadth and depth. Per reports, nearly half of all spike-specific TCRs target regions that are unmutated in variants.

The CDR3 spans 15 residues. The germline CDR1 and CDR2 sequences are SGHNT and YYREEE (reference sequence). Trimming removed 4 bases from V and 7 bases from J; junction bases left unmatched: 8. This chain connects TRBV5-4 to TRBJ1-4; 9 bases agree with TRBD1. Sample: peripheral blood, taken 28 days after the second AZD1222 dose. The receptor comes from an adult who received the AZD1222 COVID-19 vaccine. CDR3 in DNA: TGTGCCAGCAGCCCGGAAGCGGACAGGGGTGAAAAACTGTTTTTT. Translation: CASSPEADRGEKLFF.